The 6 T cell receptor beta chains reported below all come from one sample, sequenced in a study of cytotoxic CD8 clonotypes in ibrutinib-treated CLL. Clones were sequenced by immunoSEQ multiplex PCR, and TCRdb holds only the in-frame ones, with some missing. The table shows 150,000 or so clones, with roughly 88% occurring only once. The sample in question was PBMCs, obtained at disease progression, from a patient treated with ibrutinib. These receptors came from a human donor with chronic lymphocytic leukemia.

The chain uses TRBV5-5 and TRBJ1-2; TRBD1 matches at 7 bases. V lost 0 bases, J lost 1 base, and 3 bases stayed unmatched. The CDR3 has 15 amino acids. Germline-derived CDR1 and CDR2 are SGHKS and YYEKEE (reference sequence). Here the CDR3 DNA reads TGTGCCAGCAGCTTGGGGACAGGACTTAACTATGGCTACACCTTC. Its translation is CASSLGTGLNYGYTF.

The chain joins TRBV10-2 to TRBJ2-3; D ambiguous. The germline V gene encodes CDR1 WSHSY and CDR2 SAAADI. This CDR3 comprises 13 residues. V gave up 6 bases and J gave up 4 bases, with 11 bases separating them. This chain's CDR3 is CASRDPRPDTQYF. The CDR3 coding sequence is TGCGCCAGCAGGGACCCTAGGCCAGATACGCAGTATTTT.

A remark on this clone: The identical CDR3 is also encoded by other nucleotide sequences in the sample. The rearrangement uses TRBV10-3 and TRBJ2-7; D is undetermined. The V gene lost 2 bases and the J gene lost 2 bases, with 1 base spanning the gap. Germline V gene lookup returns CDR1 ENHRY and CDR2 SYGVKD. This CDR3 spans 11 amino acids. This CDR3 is CAISETYEQYF. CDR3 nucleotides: TGTGCCATCAGTGAGACCTACGAGCAGTACTTC.

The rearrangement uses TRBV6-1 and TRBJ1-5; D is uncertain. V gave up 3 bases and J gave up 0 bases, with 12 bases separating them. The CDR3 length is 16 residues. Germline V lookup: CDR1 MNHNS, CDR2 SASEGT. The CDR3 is CASSDRAGNSNQPQHF. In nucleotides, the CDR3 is TGTGCCAGCAGTGATAGGGCAGGAAATAGCAATCAGCCCCAGCATTTT.

The CDR3 loop reads CASSNGQLNTEAFF. The CDR3 coding sequence is TGTGCCAGCAGCAACGGACAGCTGAACACTGAAGCTTTCTTT. The gene calls are TRBV6-6 and TRBJ1-1; D may be TRBD1 (6 bases). V dropped 6 bases and J dropped 0 bases, with 11 bases sitting between them. Germline values: CDR1 MNHNY, CDR2 SVGAGI (reference sequence). The CDR3 spans 14 residues.

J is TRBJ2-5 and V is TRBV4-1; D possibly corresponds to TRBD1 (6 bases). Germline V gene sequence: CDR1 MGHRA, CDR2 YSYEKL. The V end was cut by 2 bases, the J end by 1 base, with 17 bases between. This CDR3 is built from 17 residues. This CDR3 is CASSQSRVEQGQETQYF. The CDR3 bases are TGCGCCAGCAGCCAAAGTCGGGTCGAACAGGGCCAAGAGACCCAGTACTTC.